One and the same sample provided the 6 T cell receptor beta chains below, sequenced in a study of read filtering for tumor transcriptome and immune sequencing. Molecular barcoded adaptors covering alpha/delta and beta/gamma chains were used on roughly 400 ng RNA. TCRdb called the reads again in MiXCR, with one record for every CDR3 protein. The data show 57,000 or so distinct CDR3 sequences, roughly 19% seen once. Sequenced material: a population of CD138-negative cells sorted from bone marrow. Source of these receptors: a donor aged 40 or older with multiple myeloma.

This chain links TRBV20-1 with TRBJ2-7; the match to TRBD2 covers 10 bases. The CDR3 consists of 15 residues. The V and J ends lost 2 bases and 1 base, in that order; junction bases with no gene match: 5. In germline, CDR1 is DFQATT, CDR2 SNEGSKA (reference sequence). CDR3 amino acids: CSARSPSGSSYEQYF. CDR3 nucleotides: TGCAGTGCTAGAAGTCCTAGCGGGAGTTCCTACGAGCAGTACTTC.

Notes on this clonotype: This may stem from a read error, because a much larger clone lies one nucleotide away. As DNA, the CDR3 is TGTGCCAGAAGGCAGACAAGCAATCAGCCCCAGCATTTT. Encoded protein: CARRQTSNQPQHF. The chain joins TRBV2 to TRBJ1-5, with D unclear. This CDR3 has 13 amino acids. CDR1 SNHLY and CDR2 FYNNEI come from the germline V gene. The V end was cut by 9 bases, the J end by 1 base, with 10 bases between. The full variable domain, its missing parts supplied by reference TRBV2 and TRBJ1-5, is EPEVTQTPSHQVTQMGQEVILRCVPISNHLYFYWYRQILGQKVEFLVSFYNNEISEKSEIFDDQFSVERPDGSNFTLKIRSTKLEDSAMYFCARRQTSNQPQHFGDGTRLSIL.

This clonotype was observed many times. The chain couples TRBV12-3 or TRBV12-4 to TRBJ2-2, with 10 bases aligning to TRBD1. The CDR3 covers 16 residues. With 5 bases clipped from V and 6 bases from J, the junction kept 9 bases outside the gene matches. Here the CDR3 reads CASSPRTGGGAGELFF. The CDR3 DNA is TGTGCCAGCAGTCCCCGGACAGGGGGTGGTGCCGGGGAGCTGTTTTTT.

This clonotype showed up many times. The V and J genes are TRBV6-2 or TRBV6-3 and TRBJ2-1; D is uncertain. Germline V CDR1 and CDR2: MNHEY, SVGEGT. The CDR3 has 12 residues. Trimming cost V 7 bases and J 10 bases, with 14 bases left between them. The chain's CDR3 is CASTQNRLEQFF. CDR3 DNA: TGTGCCAGCACCCAAAACCGGTTGGAGCAGTTCTTC.

On this clonotype: The junction shows a germline mismatch at one end, possibly a read error. This rearrangement joins TRBV19 to TRBJ2-1; D possibly uses TRBD1 or TRBD2 (5 bases each). The CDR3 covers 15 residues. Germline values: CDR1 LNHDA, CDR2 SQIVND (reference sequence). The CDR3: CAGSSAAGSDDEQFF. CDR3 sequence (DNA): TGTGCCGGTAGTTCCGCGGCAGGGAGTGACGATGAGCAGTTCTTC.

The sample holds many counts of this clonotype. V and J are TRBV18 and TRBJ2-1; 13 nucleotides match TRBD2. This CDR3 is 15 amino acids long. J gave up 6 bases and V 3 bases, and 2 bases lay outside the gene matches. Germline CDR1 is KGHSH and CDR2 is LQKENI. CDR3 sequence: CASSPGLAGSNEQFF. Here the CDR3 DNA reads TGTGCCAGCTCACCGGGACTAGCGGGAAGCAATGAGCAGTTCTTC.